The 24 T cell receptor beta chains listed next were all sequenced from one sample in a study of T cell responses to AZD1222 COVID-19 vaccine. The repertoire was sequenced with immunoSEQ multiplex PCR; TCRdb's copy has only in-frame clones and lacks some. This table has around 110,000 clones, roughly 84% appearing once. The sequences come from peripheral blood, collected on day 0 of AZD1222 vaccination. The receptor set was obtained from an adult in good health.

The CDR3, as DNA: TGTGCCTGGACTCGCGGGGTCATGGAGACCCAGTACTTC. Amino acids: CAWTRGVMETQYF. This chain joins TRBV30 and TRBJ2-5; weak D call: TRBD2 (6 bases). This CDR3 contains 13 residues. CDR1 and CDR2 from the germline V gene are GTSNPN and SVGIG (reference sequence). Trimming took 4 bases from V and 5 from J, leaving 14 bases between them.

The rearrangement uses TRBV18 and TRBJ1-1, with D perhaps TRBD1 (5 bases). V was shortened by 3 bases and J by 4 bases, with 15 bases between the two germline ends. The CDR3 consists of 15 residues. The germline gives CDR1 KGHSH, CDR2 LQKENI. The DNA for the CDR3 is TGTGCCAGCTCACCCTCTAACCCTAGGGGCACTGAAGCTTTCTTT. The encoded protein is CASSPSNPRGTEAFF.

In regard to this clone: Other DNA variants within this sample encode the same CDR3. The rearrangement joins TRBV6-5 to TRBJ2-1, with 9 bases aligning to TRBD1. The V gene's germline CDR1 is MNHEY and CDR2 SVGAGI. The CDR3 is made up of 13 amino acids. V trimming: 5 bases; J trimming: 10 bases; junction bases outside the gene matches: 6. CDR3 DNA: TGTGCCAGCAGTCCGGGACAGGGAAACGAGCAGTTCTTC. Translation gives CASSPGQGNEQFF.

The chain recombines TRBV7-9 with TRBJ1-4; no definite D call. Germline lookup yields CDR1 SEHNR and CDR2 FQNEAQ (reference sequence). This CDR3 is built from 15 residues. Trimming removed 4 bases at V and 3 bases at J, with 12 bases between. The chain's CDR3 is CASSSPEVPNEKLFF. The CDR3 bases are TGTGCCAGCAGCTCGCCGGAAGTCCCTAATGAAAAACTGTTTTTT.

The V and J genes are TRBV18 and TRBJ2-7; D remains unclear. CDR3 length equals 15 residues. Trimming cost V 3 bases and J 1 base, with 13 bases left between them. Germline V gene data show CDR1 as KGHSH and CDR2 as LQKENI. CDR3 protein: CASSPDNSPSYEQYF. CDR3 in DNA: TGTGCCAGCTCACCTGACAACAGCCCATCCTACGAGCAGTACTTC.

Here the CDR3 reads CASLLGLGNNQPQHF. The CDR3 DNA sequence: TGTGCCAGCCTCCTCGGATTGGGGAACAATCAGCCCCAGCATTTT. This chain uses TRBV28 with TRBJ1-5; D is ambiguous. CDR3 length: 15 amino acids. Trimming shortened V by 8 bases and J by 3 bases, and 17 bases separated the two germline ends. Germline loops: CDR1 MDHEN, CDR2 SYDVKM. The variable domain in full, with the rest retrieved from reference TRBV28 and TRBJ1-5, is DVKVTQSSRYLVKRTGEKVFLECVQDMDHENMFWYRQDPGLGLRLIYFSYDVKMKEKGDIPEGYSVSREKKERFSLILESASTNQTSMYLCASLLGLGNNQPQHFGDGTRLSIL.

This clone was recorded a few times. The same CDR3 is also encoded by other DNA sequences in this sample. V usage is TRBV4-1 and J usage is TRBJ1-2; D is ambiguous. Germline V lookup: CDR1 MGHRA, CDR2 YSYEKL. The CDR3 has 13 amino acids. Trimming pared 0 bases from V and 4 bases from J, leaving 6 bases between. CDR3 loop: CASSQDGSYGYTF. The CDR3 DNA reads TGCGCCAGCAGCCAAGATGGGTCCTATGGCTACACCTTC.

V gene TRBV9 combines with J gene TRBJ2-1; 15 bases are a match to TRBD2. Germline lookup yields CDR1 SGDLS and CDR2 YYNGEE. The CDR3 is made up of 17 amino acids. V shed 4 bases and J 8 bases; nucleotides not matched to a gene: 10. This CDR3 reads CASSSSRTSGGGDEQFF. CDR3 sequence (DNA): TGTGCCAGCAGCTCGTCTCGGACTAGCGGGGGGGGCGATGAGCAGTTCTTC. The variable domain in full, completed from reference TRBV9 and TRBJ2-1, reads DSGVTQTPKHLITATGQRVTLRCSPRSGDLSVYWYQQSLDQGLQFLIQYYNGEERAKGNILERFSAQQFPDLHSELNLSSLELGDSALYFCASSSSRTSGGGDEQFFGPGTRLTVL.

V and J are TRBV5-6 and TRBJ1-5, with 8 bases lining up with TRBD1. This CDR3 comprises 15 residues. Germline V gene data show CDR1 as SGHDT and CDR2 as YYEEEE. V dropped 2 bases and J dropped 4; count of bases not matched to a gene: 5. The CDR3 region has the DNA TGTGCCAGCAGCTTCGGGACAGGTCTTAATCAGCCCCAGCATTTT. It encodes CASSFGTGLNQPQHF.

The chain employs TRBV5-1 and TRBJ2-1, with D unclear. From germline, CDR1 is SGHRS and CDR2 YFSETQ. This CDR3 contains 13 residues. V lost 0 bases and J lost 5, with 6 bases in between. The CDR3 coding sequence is TGCGCCAGCAGCTTGGAACAGAACAATGAGCAGTTCTTC. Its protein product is CASSLEQNNEQFF.

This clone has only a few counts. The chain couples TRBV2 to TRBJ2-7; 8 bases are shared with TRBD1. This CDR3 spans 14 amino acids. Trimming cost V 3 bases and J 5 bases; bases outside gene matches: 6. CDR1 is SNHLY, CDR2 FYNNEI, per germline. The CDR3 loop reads CASSEDRASNEQYF. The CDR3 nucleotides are TGTGCCAGCAGTGAGGACAGGGCTTCGAACGAGCAGTACTTC.

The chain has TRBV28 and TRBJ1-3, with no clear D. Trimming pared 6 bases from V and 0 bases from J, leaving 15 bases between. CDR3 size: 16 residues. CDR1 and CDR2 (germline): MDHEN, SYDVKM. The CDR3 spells CASSPHDRYSGNTIYF. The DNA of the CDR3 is TGTGCCAGCAGCCCCCACGACCGATACTCTGGAAACACCATATATTTT.

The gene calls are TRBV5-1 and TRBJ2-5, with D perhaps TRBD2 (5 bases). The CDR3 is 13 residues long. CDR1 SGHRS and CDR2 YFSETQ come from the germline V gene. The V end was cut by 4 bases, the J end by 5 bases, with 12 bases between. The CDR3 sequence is CASSPQGGETQYF. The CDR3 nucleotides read TGCGCCAGCAGCCCCCAAGGCGGGGAGACCCAGTACTTC.

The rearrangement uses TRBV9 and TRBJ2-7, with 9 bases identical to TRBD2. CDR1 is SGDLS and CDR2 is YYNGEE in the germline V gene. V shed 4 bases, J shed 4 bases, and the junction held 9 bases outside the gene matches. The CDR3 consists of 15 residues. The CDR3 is CASSRLAGGIYEQYF. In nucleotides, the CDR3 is TGTGCCAGCAGCCGACTGGCGGGAGGGATTTACGAGCAGTACTTC.

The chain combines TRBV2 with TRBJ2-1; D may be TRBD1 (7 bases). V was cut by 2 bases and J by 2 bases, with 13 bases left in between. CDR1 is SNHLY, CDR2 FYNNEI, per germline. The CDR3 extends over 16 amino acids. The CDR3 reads CASSELGGGTYNEQFF. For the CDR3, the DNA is TGTGCCAGCAGTGAACTTGGAGGGGGCACCTACAATGAGCAGTTCTTC.

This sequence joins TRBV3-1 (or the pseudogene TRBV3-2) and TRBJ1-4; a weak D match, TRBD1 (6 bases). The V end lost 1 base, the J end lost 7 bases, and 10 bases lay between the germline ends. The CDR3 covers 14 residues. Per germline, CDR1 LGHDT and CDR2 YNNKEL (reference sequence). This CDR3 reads CASSQARTAEKLFF. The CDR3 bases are TGTGCCAGCAGCCAAGCTCGGACAGCTGAAAAACTGTTTTTT.

This CDR3 is CASSPTAGIDGYTF. The CDR3 coding sequence is TGTGCCAGCAGTCCAACGGCAGGGATAGATGGCTACACCTTC. The genes are TRBV7-9 and TRBJ1-2, with TRBD1 as a possible D gene (5 bases). Germline-derived CDR1 and CDR2 are SEHNR and FQNEAQ (reference sequence). CDR3 length equals 14 residues. V was cut by 6 bases and J by 6 bases, with 17 bases left in between.

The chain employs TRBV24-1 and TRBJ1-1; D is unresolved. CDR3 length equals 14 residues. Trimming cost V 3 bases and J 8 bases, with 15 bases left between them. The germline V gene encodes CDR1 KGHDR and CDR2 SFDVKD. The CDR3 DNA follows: TGTGCCACCAGTGATGCGGGATGGATGGGAGAAGCTTTCTTT. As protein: CATSDAGWMGEAFF.

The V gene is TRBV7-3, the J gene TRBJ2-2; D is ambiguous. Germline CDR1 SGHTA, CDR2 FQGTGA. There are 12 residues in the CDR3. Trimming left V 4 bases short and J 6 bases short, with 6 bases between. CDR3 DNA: TGTGCCAGCAGCTCCCGCCCCGGGGAGCTGTTTTTT. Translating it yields CASSSRPGELFF. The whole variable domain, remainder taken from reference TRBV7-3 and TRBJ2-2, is GAGVSQTPSNKVTEKGKYVELRCDPISGHTALYWYRQSLGQGPEFLIYFQGTGAADDSGLPNDRFFAVRPEGSVSTLKIQRTERGDSAVYLCASSSRPGELFFGEGSRLTVL.

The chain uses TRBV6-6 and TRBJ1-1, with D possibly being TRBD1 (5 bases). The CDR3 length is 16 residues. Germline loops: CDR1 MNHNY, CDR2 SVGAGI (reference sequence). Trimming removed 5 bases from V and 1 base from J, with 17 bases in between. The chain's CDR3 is CASSTALGGTNTEAFF. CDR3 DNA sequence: TGTGCCAGCAGTACAGCACTCGGGGGGACGAACACTGAAGCTTTCTTT.

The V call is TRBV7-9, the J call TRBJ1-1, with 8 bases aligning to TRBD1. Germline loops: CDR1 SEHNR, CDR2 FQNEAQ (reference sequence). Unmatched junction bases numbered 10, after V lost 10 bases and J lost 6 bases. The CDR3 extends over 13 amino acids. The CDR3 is CANQGAEAAEAFF. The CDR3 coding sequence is TGTGCCAACCAGGGGGCGGAGGCCGCTGAAGCTTTCTTT.

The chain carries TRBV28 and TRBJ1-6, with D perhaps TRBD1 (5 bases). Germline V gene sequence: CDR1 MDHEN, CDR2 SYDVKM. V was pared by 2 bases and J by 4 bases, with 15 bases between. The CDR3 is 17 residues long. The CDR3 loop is CASSLIRQGGYNSPLHF. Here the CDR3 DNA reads TGTGCCAGCAGTTTAATTAGGCAGGGTGGATATAATTCACCCCTCCACTTT.

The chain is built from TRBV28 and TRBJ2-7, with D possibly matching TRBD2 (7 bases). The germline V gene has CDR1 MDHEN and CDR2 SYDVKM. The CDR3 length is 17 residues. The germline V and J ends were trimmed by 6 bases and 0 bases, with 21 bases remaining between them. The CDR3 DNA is TGTGCCAGCAGCCTTACGGGGGCGGGGGCACTCTCCTACGAGCAGTACTTC. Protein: CASSLTGAGALSYEQYF.

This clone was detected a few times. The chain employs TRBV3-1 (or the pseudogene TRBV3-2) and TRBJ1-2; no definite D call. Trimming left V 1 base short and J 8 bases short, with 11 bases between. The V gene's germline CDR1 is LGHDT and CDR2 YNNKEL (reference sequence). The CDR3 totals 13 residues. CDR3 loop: CASSQGSPRGYTF. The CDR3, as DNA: TGTGCCAGCAGCCAAGGTAGTCCGAGGGGCTACACCTTC.